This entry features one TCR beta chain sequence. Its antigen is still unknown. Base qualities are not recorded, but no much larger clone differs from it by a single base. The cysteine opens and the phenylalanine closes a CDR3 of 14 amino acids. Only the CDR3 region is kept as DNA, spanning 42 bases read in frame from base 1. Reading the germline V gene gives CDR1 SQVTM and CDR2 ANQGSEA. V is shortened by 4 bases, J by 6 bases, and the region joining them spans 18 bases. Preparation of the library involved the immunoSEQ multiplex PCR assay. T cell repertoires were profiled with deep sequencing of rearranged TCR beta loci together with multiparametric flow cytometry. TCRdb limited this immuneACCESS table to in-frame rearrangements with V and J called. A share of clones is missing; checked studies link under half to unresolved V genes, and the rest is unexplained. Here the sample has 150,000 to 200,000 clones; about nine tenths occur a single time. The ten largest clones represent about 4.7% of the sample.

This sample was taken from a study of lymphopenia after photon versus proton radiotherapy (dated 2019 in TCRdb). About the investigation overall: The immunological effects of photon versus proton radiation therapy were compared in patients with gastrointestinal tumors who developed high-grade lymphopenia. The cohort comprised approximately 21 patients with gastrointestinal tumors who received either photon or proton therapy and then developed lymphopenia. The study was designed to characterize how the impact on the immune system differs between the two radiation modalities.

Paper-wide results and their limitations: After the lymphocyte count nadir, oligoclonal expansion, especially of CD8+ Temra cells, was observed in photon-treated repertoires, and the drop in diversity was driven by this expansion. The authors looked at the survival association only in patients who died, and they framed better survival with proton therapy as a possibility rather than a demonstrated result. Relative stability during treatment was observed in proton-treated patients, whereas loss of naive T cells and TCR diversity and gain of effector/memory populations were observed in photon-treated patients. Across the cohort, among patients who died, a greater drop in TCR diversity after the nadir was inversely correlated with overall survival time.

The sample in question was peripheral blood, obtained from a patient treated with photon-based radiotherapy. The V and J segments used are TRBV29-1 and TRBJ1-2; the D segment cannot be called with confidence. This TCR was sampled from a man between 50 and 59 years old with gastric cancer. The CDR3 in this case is CSVASWALSDGYTF. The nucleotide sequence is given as TGCAGCGTTGCCTCGTGGGCACTAAGCGATGGCTACACCTTC.